This T cell receptor (beta chain) was obtained from a study of beta chain features in type 1 diabetes. This clone was observed once. Cell sorting via CD45RO/CCR7/CD25/CD127/CD95/CD27 was performed to obtain CD4+ naive, central memory, regulatory and stem cell-like memory cells. This CDR3 region has 14 residues. Per the germline V gene, CDR1 is SGHNT and CDR2 is YENEEA. V lost 5 bases and J lost 4, with 14 bases in between. Sequenced material consisted of expressed TCRB transcripts (all of the isolated RNA was reverse transcribed). TCRdb's copy holds only in-frame clones and misses some; the assay was immunoSEQ multiplex PCR. The sample includes approximately 18,000 clones, around 50% seen only once; the top ten take approximately 0.4%.

Sequencing input: stem cell memory CD4+ T cells from blood. The chain combines TRBV11-3 with TRBJ1-1; perhaps TRBD1 as D (6 bases). The sequence was obtained from a man aged 18 to 30 in good health. DNA of the CDR3: TGTGCCAGCAGCCCAGGGGATCGGGGCACTGAAGCTTTCTTT. Protein: CASSPGDRGTEAFF.